This T cell receptor (beta chain) appears in the sequencing data of a study of T cell clonotyping in hematopoietic cell transplantation. Trimming removed 0 bases from V and 4 bases from J; junction bases left unmatched: 5. This CDR3 spans 15 amino acids. In germline, CDR1 is SGDLS, CDR2 YYNGEE. The study's findings and limits: At the given depth, recipient repertoires were over 97% de novo clonotypes.

With regard to this clone: Its antigen is unidentified.

Produced via immunoSEQ multiplex PCR; TCRdb's table is partial and in-frame only. The repertoire holds 15,000 to 20,000 clones, with more than 75% as singletons. The V and J genes are TRBV9 and TRBJ2-5; TRBD2 matches 8 bases. This material consisted of PBMCs, taken 100 days after allogeneic stem cell transplant. The clonotype comes from a male patient between 55 and 70 years old who had an allogeneic stem cell transplant from a related donor, so the T cells may come from the graft donor. Some clones in this sample may be carry-over from other donors' samples. The CDR3 protein is CASSVGVAGLETQYF. CDR3 sequence (DNA): TGTGCCAGCAGCGTAGGGGTAGCGGGGTTAGAGACCCAGTACTTC. Full variable domain (outside the CDR3, taken from reference TRBV9 and TRBJ2-5): DSGVTQTPKHLITATGQRVTLRCSPRSGDLSVYWYQQSLDQGLQFLIQYYNGEERAKGNILERFSAQQFPDLHSELNLSSLELGDSALYFCASSVGVAGLETQYFGPGTRLLVL.